This T cell receptor (beta chain) comes out of a study of T cells expressing NK-cell markers. CDR1 is MNHNS, CDR2 SASEGT, per germline. The CDR3 runs 14 residues. TCRdb reanalyzed the 5' RACE reads, giving one entry per CDR3 protein sequence and no DNA. Found here are a few hundred thousand distinct CDR3 sequences; the top ten clones hold roughly 5.2%. The gene calls are TRBV6-1 and TRBJ1-6; TCRdb outputs TRBD1, but without DNA this stays unchecked. The receptor was isolated from a man aged 18-75 years in good health. Sequencing was carried out using blood T cells: a sorted CD56 or NKG2C T cell subset, CD4+ or CD8+ T cells, or bulk PBMC T cells (not recorded which). The CDR3 protein is CASSPVRYNSPLHF.